This T cell receptor beta chain was identified during a study of blood T cell repertoires in COVID-19. The data were produced by immunoSEQ multiplex PCR, yet TCRdb's version contains in-frame clones alone and is incomplete. The sample shows 300,000 to 400,000 clones, around 86% of them seen only once. The V gene lost 2 bases and the J gene lost 7 bases, with 16 bases spanning the gap. The CDR3 runs to 15 residues. Germline-derived CDR1 and CDR2 are SGHNT and YYREEE (reference sequence). The sequence was obtained from a woman aged 40 to 50 with acute COVID-19. The sample was PBMCs or T cells enriched from blood (not recorded which). The chain carries TRBV5-4 and TRBJ1-5; D is unclear. The chain's CDR3 is CASSLSPEVEQPQHF. DNA of the CDR3: TGTGCCAGCAGCTTAAGTCCCGAGGTAGAACAGCCCCAGCATTTT.